The present T cell receptor (beta chain) was sequenced within a study of control samples from healthy donors and cancer patients. V was pared by 2 bases and J by 4 bases, with 13 bases between. Per germline, CDR1 SGHRS and CDR2 YFSETQ. The CDR3 totals 16 residues. Profiling relied on immunoSEQ multiplex PCR, and the TCRdb table lists in-frame clones only, not all of them. The sample yields approximately 130,000 clones, around nine tenths seen once. The receptor was isolated from a man aged 30 to 45 in good health. Sequenced: blood. This chain links TRBV5-1 with TRBJ1-6; D not resolved. CDR3 protein: CASSFVSDGYNSPLHF. DNA of the CDR3: TGCGCCAGCAGCTTTGTATCGGACGGGTATAATTCACCCCTCCACTTT. The variable domain in full, completed from reference TRBV5-1 and TRBJ1-6, reads KAGVTQTPRYLIKTRGQQVTLSCSPISGHRSVSWYQQTPGQGLQFLFEYFSETQRNKGNFPGRFSGRQFSNSRSEMNVSTLELGDSALYLCASSFVSDGYNSPLHFGNGTRLTVT.